What follows are 29 T cell receptor beta chains derived from one specimen sequenced in a study of early T cells in non-severe SARS-CoV-2 infection. TCRdb reanalysed the 5' RACE reads using MiXCR and keeps one entry per CDR3 protein. The sample records about 33,000 distinct CDR3 sequences, around 5% being singletons. What was sequenced was whole blood. Receptors originate from an adult who was a healthcare worker with PCR-confirmed SARS-CoV-2 infection or an uninfected control (not recorded which).

This clonotype has a count of ten or more. The chain has TRBV29-1 and TRBJ2-1; 8 bases are a match to TRBD1. The CDR3 is 14 amino acids. Losses at the gene ends were 8 bases for V and 7 bases for J; bases not matched to a gene: 13. Germline V gene lookup returns CDR1 SQVTM and CDR2 ANQGSEA. The CDR3 here is CSFSTGGHLNEQFF. DNA of the CDR3: TGCAGCTTTAGTACAGGGGGTCATCTTAATGAGCAGTTCTTC.

The J gene is TRBJ2-3, the V gene TRBV11-2; 10 nucleotides agree with TRBD2. This CDR3 has 18 amino acids. V trimming: 4 bases; J trimming: 6 bases; junction bases outside the gene matches: 16. Germline loops: CDR1 SGHAT, CDR2 FQNNGV. The DNA of the CDR3 is TGTGCCAGCAGCTCGGGCGGGCTAGCGGGGGATCCGCGGGATACGCAGTATTTT. This encodes CASSSGGLAGDPRDTQYF.

Many counts were recorded for this clonotype. This sequence joins TRBV12-3 or TRBV12-4 and TRBJ2-1; 11 bases are a match to TRBD2. V gave up 6 bases and J gave up 6 bases; unmatched junction bases: 4. The CDR3 sequence is 14 residues long. The CDR3 DNA is TGTGCCAGCAGGCCGGGACTAGCGGTCAATGAGCAGTTCTTC. Residues: CASRPGLAVNEQFF.

This clonotype was seen repeatedly, ten times or more. This rearrangement joins TRBV29-1 to TRBJ2-5; TRBD2 matches 11 bases. CDR1 is SQVTM, CDR2 ANQGSEA, per germline. The trim removed 3 bases at V and 6 bases at J, leaving 3 bases unmatched. The CDR3 covers 13 residues. The chain's CDR3 is CSVDTSGGKTQYF. The CDR3 DNA is TGCAGCGTTGATACTAGCGGGGGAAAGACCCAGTACTTC. Combining the CDR3 with reference TRBV29-1 and TRBJ2-5 gives the whole variable domain SAVISQKPSRDICQRGTSLTIQCQVDSQVTMMFWYRQQPGQSLTLIATANQGSEATYESGFVIDKFPISRPNLTFSTLTVSNMSPEDSSIYLCSVDTSGGKTQYFGPGTRLLVL.

This clonotype was seen ten or more times. The chain couples TRBV12-3 or TRBV12-4 to TRBJ2-1; D perhaps matches TRBD1 (7 bases). Between the trimmed V and J ends, which lost 0 bases and 7 bases, there was a span of 10 bases. This CDR3 region has 14 residues. The CDR3 region is CASSLASGGNEQFF. Written as DNA, the CDR3 is TGTGCCAGCAGTTTAGCCTCAGGGGGGAATGAGCAGTTCTTC.

This clonotype has at least ten counts. V gene TRBV29-1 combines with J gene TRBJ1-1; tentative D call: TRBD1 (5 bases). The V end lost 4 bases, the J end lost 2 bases, and 11 bases lay between the germline ends. Germline V CDR1 and CDR2: SQVTM, ANQGSEA. This CDR3 comprises 13 residues. In DNA form, the CDR3 reads TGCAGCGTTGCAAGGACACTAAACACTGAAGCTTTCTTT. Translation: CSVARTLNTEAFF.

This clonotype was counted many times. The V call is TRBV7-3, the J call TRBJ1-1, with unresolved D. The CDR3 length is 16 residues. The germline CDR1 and CDR2 sequences are SGHTA and FQGTGA. V lost 2 bases and J 0 bases, leaving 13 bases between the germline ends. CDR3 sequence: CASSLEGSIVNTEAFF. The DNA of the CDR3 is TGTGCCAGCAGCTTAGAGGGCAGTATAGTGAACACTGAAGCTTTCTTT. Full variable domain (rest looked up from reference TRBV7-3 and TRBJ1-1): GAGVSQTPSNKVTEKGKYVELRCDPISGHTALYWYRQSLGQGPEFLIYFQGTGAADDSGLPNDRFFAVRPEGSVSTLKIQRTERGDSAVYLCASSLEGSIVNTEAFFGQGTRLTVV.

In its sample, this clonotype was seen a few times. The rearrangement links TRBV12-5 to TRBJ1-2; a possible D gene is TRBD1 (6 bases). V was trimmed by 9 bases and J by 2 bases, leaving 19 bases between them. This CDR3 spans 15 amino acids. Per germline, CDR1 LGHNT and CDR2 FRNRAP. DNA for the CDR3: TGTGCTAGCCTACAGGGACTCCAAACCAACTATGGCTACACCTTC. The encoded protein is CASLQGLQTNYGYTF.

A few counts support this clonotype. The J gene is TRBJ2-7, the V gene TRBV11-2, with D tentatively TRBD1 (5 bases). CDR1 and CDR2 (germline): SGHAT, FQNNGV. V lost 2 bases and J lost 12, with 17 bases in between. This CDR3 contains 13 residues. The CDR3 DNA sequence: TGTGCCAGCAGCTTACCCGAGGACAACACCCGGTACTTC. It encodes CASSLPEDNTRYF.

In its sample, this clonotype was seen many times. V is TRBV30 and J is TRBJ1-4, with D tentatively TRBD1 (5 bases). CDR1 and CDR2 from the germline V gene are GTSNPN and SVGIG (reference sequence). The V end was cut by 3 bases, the J end by 6 bases, with 20 bases between. This CDR3 is built from 16 residues. This CDR3 is CAWSPTLGRVDEKLFF. CDR3 DNA: TGTGCCTGGAGCCCAACCTTGGGCAGGGTGGATGAAAAACTGTTTTTT.

This clonotype has a count of ten or more. The V and J genes are TRBV7-9 and TRBJ1-1; D remains unclear. Germline V CDR1 and CDR2: SEHNR, FQNEAQ (reference sequence). Deletions cut 1 base from V and 3 bases from J, with 6 bases between. The CDR3 covers 13 residues. The CDR3 DNA follows: TGTGCCAGCAGCTTAGTGTTGGACACTGAAGCTTTCTTT. This codes for CASSLVLDTEAFF. Supplemented by reference TRBV7-9 and TRBJ1-1, the full variable domain reads DTGVSQNPRHKITKRGQNVTFRCDPISEHNRLYWYRQTLGQGPEFLTYFQNEAQLEKSRLLSDRFSAERPKGSFSTLEIQRTEQGDSAMYLCASSLVLDTEAFFGQGTRLTVV.

This clonotype appeared many times. The CDR3 DNA sequence: TGCAGCGTCTCGGACAGCGAAGCTTTCTTT. Residues: CSVSDSEAFF. This sequence joins TRBV29-1 and TRBJ1-1, with D perhaps matching TRBD1 (6 bases). Per germline, CDR1 SQVTM and CDR2 ANQGSEA. This CDR3 contains 10 residues. Deletions cut 6 bases from V and 8 bases from J, with 10 bases between.

There are many counts of this clonotype. This chain connects TRBV14 to TRBJ1-6, with D tentatively TRBD1 (5 bases). Trimming shortened V by 3 bases and J by 6 bases, and 15 bases separated the two germline ends. Germline-derived CDR1 and CDR2 are SGHDN and FVKESK. The CDR3 has 16 residues. As DNA, the CDR3 is TGTGCCAGCAGCCACGTAGGGGCGGCTCGTAATTCACCCCTCCACTTT. Residues: CASSHVGAARNSPLHF. The full variable domain, completed using reference TRBV14 and TRBJ1-6, is EAGVTQFPSHSVIEKGQTVTLRCDPISGHDNLYWYRRVMGKEIKFLLHFVKESKQDESGMPNNRFLAERTGGTYSTLKVQPAELEDSGVYFCASSHVGAARNSPLHFGNGTRLTVT.

This clonotype came up many times. The chain is built from TRBV9 and TRBJ1-1; D uncertain. CDR3 length equals 14 residues. Germline V gene lookup returns CDR1 SGDLS and CDR2 YYNGEE. Trimming stripped 4 bases from V and 4 bases from J, with 14 bases between. The CDR3 DNA follows: TGTGCCAGCAGCTCACGCGGGCTATCCACTGAAGCTTTCTTT. Its protein product is CASSSRGLSTEAFF. The full variable domain, with the rest looked up from reference TRBV9 and TRBJ1-1, is DSGVTQTPKHLITATGQRVTLRCSPRSGDLSVYWYQQSLDQGLQFLIQYYNGEERAKGNILERFSAQQFPDLHSELNLSSLELGDSALYFCASSSRGLSTEAFFGQGTRLTVV.

This clonotype was detected ten times or more. The V and J genes are TRBV12-3 or TRBV12-4 and TRBJ1-1, with a tentative D call TRBD1 (5 bases). Deletions cut 8 bases from V and 5 bases from J, with 21 bases between. CDR3 size: 15 residues. CDR3 bases: TGTGCCAGCGGGGCCGGGCGCATAGTTAGGACTGAAGCTTTCTTT. It codes for CASGAGRIVRTEAFF.

Ten or more counts support this clonotype. Here the CDR3 reads CASKLGENYGYTF. The DNA of the CDR3 is TGTGCCAGTAAGTTAGGAGAGAACTATGGCTACACCTTC. V is TRBV19 and J is TRBJ1-2, with D hard to call. V was cut by 7 bases and J by 2 bases, with 11 bases left in between. CDR1 is LNHDA, CDR2 SQIVND, per germline (reference sequence). CDR3 length equals 13 residues.

This chain uses TRBV4-2 with TRBJ2-1; 10 bases map to TRBD2. The CDR3 sequence is 16 residues long. Germline V gene data show CDR1 as LGHNA and CDR2 as YNFKEQ. Trimming at V came to 0 bases and at J to 4 bases, leaving 3 bases not matched to a gene. Written as DNA, the CDR3 is TGTGCCAGCAGCCAAGAAGCGGGGGGGAATTACAATGAGCAGTTCTTC. It yields the protein CASSQEAGGNYNEQFF.

This clonotype was seen ten or more times. This sequence joins TRBV27 and TRBJ2-1; D gene uncertain. V dropped 7 bases and J dropped 4 bases, with 14 bases sitting between them. CDR1 is MNHEY and CDR2 is SMNVEV in the germline V gene (reference sequence). This CDR3 contains 14 residues. CDR3 in amino acids: CASTPVGVYNEQFF. DNA for the CDR3: TGTGCCAGCACCCCTGTCGGCGTATACAATGAGCAGTTCTTC.

This clonotype was detected ten times or more. The chain employs TRBV6-1 and TRBJ2-1; TRBD1 is a possible D gene (6 bases). Trimming pared 4 bases from V and 8 bases from J, leaving 18 bases between. The CDR3 consists of 15 residues. The germline gives CDR1 MNHNS, CDR2 SASEGT. CDR3 sequence reads: CASSARTGKVDEQFF. The CDR3 nucleotides are TGTGCCAGCAGTGCCCGAACAGGGAAGGTGGATGAGCAGTTCTTC.

At least ten counts were recorded for this clonotype. V gene TRBV2 combines with J gene TRBJ2-1; TRBD1 is a possible D gene (6 bases). Trimming shortened V by 5 bases and J by 1 base, and 9 bases separated the two germline ends. This CDR3 is built from 14 residues. The germline V gene has CDR1 SNHLY and CDR2 FYNNEI. The CDR3 spells CASSRDTSYNEQFF. The CDR3 DNA reads as TGTGCCAGCAGTAGGGACACTTCCTACAATGAGCAGTTCTTC.

This clonotype was counted ten times or more. The V and J genes are TRBV3-1 and TRBJ2-1, with 7 bases fitting TRBD1. The CDR3 loop spans 16 amino acids. The germline gives CDR1 LGHDT, CDR2 YNNKEL (reference sequence). Losses at the gene ends were 2 bases for V and 2 bases for J; bases not matched to a gene: 6. The CDR3 nucleotides are TGTGCCAGCAGCCAAACCGGGACAGCAACCTACAATGAGCAGTTCTTC. Amino acids: CASSQTGTATYNEQFF.

This clonotype is labeled medium-sized. The rearrangement uses TRBV20-1 and TRBJ2-5; 7 positions match TRBD1. Germline CDR1 is DFQATT and CDR2 is SNEGSKA (reference sequence). CDR3 length: 17 residues. Losses at the gene ends were 6 bases for V and 2 bases for J; bases not matched to a gene: 18. DNA of the CDR3: TGCAGTGCAAGACCTGGACAGGCCCCCACTCTTCAAGAGACCCAGTACTTC. Translated, it gives CSARPGQAPTLQETQYF.

This clonotype was detected many times. This rearrangement joins TRBV7-9 to TRBJ2-1; either TRBD1 or TRBD2 may fit D (6 bases each). Trimming took 1 base from V and 15 from J, leaving 13 bases between them. In germline, CDR1 is SEHNR, CDR2 FQNEAQ (reference sequence). The CDR3 spans 12 residues. The CDR3 DNA sequence: TGTGCCAGCAGCTTAGGAGGGGGGCAATTGTTCTTC. Translating gives CASSLGGGQLFF.

This clonotype was counted many times. The chain couples TRBV9 to TRBJ2-7; D remains ambiguous. Germline CDR1 and CDR2: SGDLS and YYNGEE. V was shortened by 4 bases and J by 4 bases, with 12 bases between the two germline ends. The CDR3 runs 13 residues. The CDR3 nucleotides read TGTGCCAGCAGCCCAACCCTTGGTTACGAGCAGTACTTC. This translates into CASSPTLGYEQYF.

This clonotype showed up many times. The V and J genes are TRBV18 and TRBJ2-7; 9 bases agree with TRBD1. Trimming cost V 6 bases and J 2 bases; bases outside gene matches: 5. CDR1 KGHSH and CDR2 LQKENI come from the germline V gene. The length of the CDR3 is 14 residues. The CDR3 DNA reads as TGTGCCAGCTCGGCCGGGACAGGGCCCTACGAGCAGTACTTC. Its protein is CASSAGTGPYEQYF. Full variable domain (rest looked up from reference TRBV18 and TRBJ2-7): NAGVMQNPRHLVRRRGQEARLRCSPMKGHSHVYWYRQLPEEGLKFMVYLQKENIIDESGMPKERFSAEFPKEGPSILRIQQVVRGDSAAYFCASSAGTGPYEQYFGPGTRLTVT.

The chain has TRBV6-1 and TRBJ1-2; tentatively, D is TRBD1 (6 bases). The CDR3 length is 13 residues. Germline loops: CDR1 MNHNS, CDR2 SASEGT. The V end lost 5 bases, the J end lost 4 bases, and 11 bases lay between the germline ends. The CDR3 coding sequence is TGTGCCAGCAGTCCCGACAGGATCTATGGCTACACCTTC. Translated, it gives CASSPDRIYGYTF.

This clonotype was counted at least ten times. This chain links TRBV6-1 with TRBJ2-4; D possibly uses TRBD1 or TRBD2 (5 bases each). The germline V and J ends were trimmed by 0 bases and 4 bases, with 10 bases remaining between them. The CDR3 is 15 residues long. Germline CDR1 and CDR2: MNHNS and SASEGT. CDR3 amino acids: CASSEAWGLKNIQYF. The DNA for the CDR3 is TGTGCCAGCAGTGAAGCGTGGGGGTTAAAAAACATTCAGTACTTC.

This clonotype was seen ten or more times. The junction departs from germline at one end; a sequencing error may be responsible. This chain joins TRBV30 and TRBJ1-3, with D possibly matching TRBD1 (5 bases). This CDR3 contains 13 residues. Germline CDR1 GTSNPN, CDR2 SVGIG (reference sequence). The CDR3 DNA follows: TGTGCCTGGAGCAGGGTATCTGAAAACACCATATATTTT. Translation: CAWSRVSENTIYF.

The rearrangement uses TRBV2 and TRBJ2-2, with a weak D call TRBD1 (6 bases). Germline assignment: CDR1 SNHLY and CDR2 FYNNEI. CDR3 size: 15 residues. V shed 6 bases and J shed 6 bases, with 17 bases lying between them. The CDR3 here is CASSPSRGMAGELFF. The CDR3 coding sequence is TGTGCCAGCAGCCCCAGTAGGGGGATGGCCGGGGAGCTGTTTTTT.